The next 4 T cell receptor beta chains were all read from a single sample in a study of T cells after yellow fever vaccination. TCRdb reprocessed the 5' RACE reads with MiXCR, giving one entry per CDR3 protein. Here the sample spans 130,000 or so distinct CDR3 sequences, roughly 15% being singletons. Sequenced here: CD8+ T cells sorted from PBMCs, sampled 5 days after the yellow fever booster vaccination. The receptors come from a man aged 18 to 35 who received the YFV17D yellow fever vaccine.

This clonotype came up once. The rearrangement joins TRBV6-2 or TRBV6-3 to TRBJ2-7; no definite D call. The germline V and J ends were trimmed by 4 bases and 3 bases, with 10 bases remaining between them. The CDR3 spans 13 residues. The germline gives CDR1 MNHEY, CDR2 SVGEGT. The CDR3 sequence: CASSFGRVYEQYV. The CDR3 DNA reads TGTGCCAGCAGTTTCGGACGGGTCTACGAGCAGTACGTC.

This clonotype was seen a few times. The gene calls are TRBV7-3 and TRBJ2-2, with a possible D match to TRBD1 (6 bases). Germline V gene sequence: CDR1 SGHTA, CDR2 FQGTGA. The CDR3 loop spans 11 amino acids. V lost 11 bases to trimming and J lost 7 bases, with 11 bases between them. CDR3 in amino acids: CAVGGGGELFF. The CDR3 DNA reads TGTGCCGTTGGGGGCGGCGGGGAGCTGTTTTTT.

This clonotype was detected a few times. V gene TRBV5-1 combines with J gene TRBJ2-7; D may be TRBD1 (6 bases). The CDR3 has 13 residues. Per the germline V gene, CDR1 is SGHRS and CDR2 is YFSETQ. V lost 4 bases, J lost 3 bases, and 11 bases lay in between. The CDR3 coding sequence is TGCGCCAGCAGCCCTCAGACAGGCTACGAGCAGTACGTC. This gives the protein CASSPQTGYEQYV.

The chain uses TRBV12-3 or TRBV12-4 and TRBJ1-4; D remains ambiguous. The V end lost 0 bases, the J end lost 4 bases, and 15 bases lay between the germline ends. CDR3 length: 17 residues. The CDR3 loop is CASSLARTDFYNEKLFF. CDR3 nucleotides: TGTGCCAGCAGTTTAGCGCGAACGGATTTTTATAATGAAAAACTGTTTTTT.